These 28 T cell receptor beta chains came from one sample sequenced in a study of blood T cell repertoires in COVID-19. Sequenced by immunoSEQ multiplex PCR; TCRdb stores in-frame clones only, minus some. The table has around 130,000 clones, around 88% seen once. The sequenced sample consisted of peripheral blood. The origin of the receptors is a man aged 45-65 years with active or convalescent COVID-19.

This sequence joins TRBV29-1 and TRBJ2-7; D might be TRBD2 (6 bases). The germline V gene has CDR1 SQVTM and CDR2 ANQGSEA. The CDR3 extends over 12 amino acids. The V gene lost 7 bases and the J gene lost 1 base, with 11 bases spanning the gap. CDR3 in amino acids: CSAGSGSYEQYF. DNA of the CDR3: TGCAGCGCCGGGAGTGGGTCCTACGAGCAGTACTTC.

The chain combines TRBV7-2 with TRBJ1-1, with a weak D call TRBD1 (6 bases). The CDR3 spans 13 residues. The germline V gene has CDR1 SGHTA and CDR2 FQGNSA. V dropped 0 bases and J dropped 4 bases, with 6 bases sitting between them. The CDR3 DNA reads as TGTGCCAGCAGCTTAGCCAGGGGCACTGAAGCTTTCTTT. Protein product: CASSLARGTEAFF.

The chain is built from TRBV12-5 and TRBJ1-4; the D gene is possibly TRBD1 (5 bases). With 9 bases removed from V and 0 bases from J, the gap between germline ends came to 14 bases. CDR1 LGHNT and CDR2 FRNRAP come from the germline V gene. The CDR3 loop spans 15 amino acids. This chain's CDR3 is CASGPTRATNEKLFF. CDR3 coding DNA: TGTGCTAGCGGACCGACCAGGGCAACTAATGAAAAACTGTTTTTT.

The V call is TRBV19, the J call TRBJ1-5; no firm D call. Germline CDR1 is LNHDA and CDR2 is SQIVND (reference sequence). V was shortened by 3 bases and J by 6 bases, with 12 bases between the two germline ends. The CDR3 totals 14 residues. The CDR3 DNA reads TGTGCCAGTAGTATTTATGAAGCGGGTCAGCCCCAGCATTTT. Its translation: CASSIYEAGQPQHF.

The count of this clone is one. The V call is TRBV7-2, the J call TRBJ2-3, with 8 bases matching TRBD2. The CDR3 totals 14 residues. The J segment lost 4 bases and the V segment lost 3 bases, leaving 3 bases of the junction unmatched. Germline lookup yields CDR1 SGHTA and CDR2 FQGNSA. CDR3 amino acids: CASSFPGRADTQYF. CDR3 DNA: TGTGCCAGCAGCTTCCCCGGGAGGGCAGATACGCAGTATTTT.

The rearrangement joins TRBV6-5 to TRBJ1-2; 7 bases are a match to TRBD1. Trimming at V came to 6 bases and at J to 0 bases, leaving 4 bases not matched to a gene. CDR1 and CDR2 from the germline V gene are MNHEY and SVGAGI. The CDR3 extends over 14 amino acids. The CDR3 DNA reads TGTGCCAGCAGCAACGACAGGGCTAACTATGGCTACACCTTC. The encoded protein is CASSNDRANYGYTF.

The chain couples TRBV7-6 to TRBJ2-3; 14 positions match TRBD2. CDR3 size: 17 residues. Germline V gene data show CDR1 as SGHVS and CDR2 as FNYEAQ. After removal of 5 bases from V and 2 bases from J, the junction contained 6 bases not matched to a gene. The CDR3: CASSARLAGGVTDTQYF. The DNA for the CDR3 is TGTGCCAGCAGCGCGCGACTAGCGGGGGGGGTCACAGATACGCAGTATTTT.

V usage is TRBV28 and J usage is TRBJ1-5; 7 bases match TRBD1. The CDR3 is 15 amino acids. Germline V gene sequence: CDR1 MDHEN, CDR2 SYDVKM. V dropped 8 bases and J dropped 1; count of bases not matched to a gene: 8. The CDR3 protein is CASCPQGQSNQPQHF. For the CDR3, the DNA is TGTGCCAGCTGTCCACAGGGACAGAGCAATCAGCCCCAGCATTTT.

This clone has a single count. The chain combines TRBV21-1 with TRBJ2-7; the DNA was not used to check the table's D call, TRBD2. TRBV21-1 is given as a pseudogene. This CDR3 has 12 residues. The CDR3 reads CACAGLSYEQYF. The CDR3 DNA reads TGTGCCTGTGCGGGCCTCTCCTACGAGCAGTACTTC.

This clone was recorded once. This chain uses TRBV6-1 with TRBJ1-6; TRBD1 matches at 10 bases. There are 19 residues in the CDR3. J lost 8 bases, V lost 0 bases, and 13 bases had no gene match. Germline V gene sequence: CDR1 MNHNS, CDR2 SASEGT. In DNA, the CDR3 is TGTGCCAGCAGTGAAGCGCTGACAGGGGGCGAAGGGACCGATTCACCCCTCCACTTT. Protein product: CASSEALTGGEGTDSPLHF.

This chain connects TRBV3-1 (or the pseudogene TRBV3-2) to TRBJ1-3, with 9 bases aligning to TRBD1. Germline lookup yields CDR1 LGHDT and CDR2 YNNKEL (reference sequence). The CDR3 has 17 amino acids. V shed 0 bases and J 7 bases; nucleotides not matched to a gene: 10. CDR3 nucleotides: TGTGCCAGCAGCCAAGATCTACCAGGGACAGGGAGGAACACCATATATTTT. Its protein is CASSQDLPGTGRNTIYF.

The chain recombines TRBV30 with TRBJ2-2, with 8 nucleotides matching TRBD1. CDR3 length: 14 amino acids. V was clipped by 1 base and J by 5 bases; unmatched bases: 3. From germline, CDR1 is GTSNPN and CDR2 SVGIG (reference sequence). The CDR3 here is CAWSENRGTGELFF. As DNA, the CDR3 is TGTGCCTGGAGTGAGAACAGGGGGACCGGGGAGCTGTTTTTT.

The gene calls are TRBV24-1 and TRBJ2-5; the match to TRBD1 covers 7 bases. Germline CDR1 KGHDR, CDR2 SFDVKD. The CDR3 loop spans 14 amino acids. Trimming removed 10 bases from V and 5 bases from J; junction bases left unmatched: 12. The CDR3 region has the DNA TGTGCCACGTCCCTAGGGGGCGTTATGGAGACCCAGTACTTC. Translating gives CATSLGGVMETQYF.

The chain links TRBV28 to TRBJ1-5, with D uncertain. The germline V gene encodes CDR1 MDHEN and CDR2 SYDVKM. This CDR3 has 11 residues. With 7 bases removed from V and 4 bases from J, the gap between germline ends came to 5 bases. The chain's CDR3 is CASTTNQPQHF. The CDR3 DNA reads as TGTGCCAGCACCACAAATCAGCCCCAGCATTTT.

The chain carries TRBV2 and TRBJ1-5; 7 bases agree with TRBD1. Germline CDR1 is SNHLY and CDR2 is FYNNEI. V shed 4 bases and J 4 bases; nucleotides not matched to a gene: 10. CDR3 length: 16 amino acids. Here the CDR3 reads CASSGRQGEGNQPQHF. CDR3 DNA sequence: TGTGCCAGCAGTGGGAGACAGGGTGAGGGTAATCAGCCCCAGCATTTT.

The chain joins TRBV19 to TRBJ2-1; no clear D gene. Looked up from germline, CDR1 is LNHDA and CDR2 is SQIVND (reference sequence). The CDR3 is 11 amino acids. V dropped 2 bases and J dropped 8 bases, with 4 bases sitting between them. The CDR3 sequence: CASSIRDEQFF. The CDR3 DNA reads as TGTGCCAGTAGTATACGGGATGAGCAGTTCTTC.

The V gene is TRBV6-6, the J gene TRBJ2-2, with 7 bases aligning to TRBD1. Germline V gene sequence: CDR1 MNHNY, CDR2 SVGAGI (reference sequence). This CDR3 contains 15 residues. The V and J ends lost 0 bases and 4 bases, in that order; junction bases with no gene match: 2. CDR3: CASSYSGGGTGELFF. For the CDR3, the DNA is TGTGCCAGCAGTTACTCAGGGGGCGGCACCGGGGAGCTGTTTTTT.

A single count supports this clone. The chain joins TRBV28 to TRBJ1-5, with unresolved D. Per the germline V gene, CDR1 is MDHEN and CDR2 is SYDVKM. This CDR3 contains 13 residues. V was cut by 3 bases and J by 5 bases, with 8 bases left in between. The CDR3 DNA reads as TGTGCCAGCAGTTTGGCAGGCGATCAGCCCCAGCATTTT. Amino acids: CASSLAGDQPQHF.

The CDR3: CASSRGTAYEQYF. The CDR3 DNA reads as TGTGCCAGCAGCCGTGGGACAGCCTACGAGCAGTACTTC. The chain has TRBV13 and TRBJ2-7; TRBD1 matches at 7 bases. The CDR3 extends over 13 amino acids. CDR1 and CDR2 from the germline V gene are PRHDT and FYEKMQ (reference sequence). V gave up 5 bases and J gave up 2 bases; unmatched junction bases: 3.

The V and J genes are TRBV6-1 and TRBJ1-3; 11 bases align to TRBD1. The V and J ends lost 2 bases and 4 bases, in that order; junction bases with no gene match: 7. This CDR3 has 17 amino acids. CDR1 is MNHNS, CDR2 SASEGT, per germline. CDR3 region: CASSERTGGFGGNTIYF. The CDR3 coding sequence is TGTGCCAGCAGTGAACGGACAGGGGGCTTTGGAGGAAACACCATATATTTT.

The chain is built from TRBV11-2 and TRBJ2-3; 7 positions match TRBD1. The CDR3 has 14 amino acids. Germline V gives CDR1 SGHAT, CDR2 FQNNGV. V gave up 5 bases and J gave up 4 bases; unmatched junction bases: 6. The CDR3 loop is CASSLRQGADTQYF. The CDR3, as DNA: TGTGCCAGCAGCCTTAGACAGGGCGCAGATACGCAGTATTTT.

The chain is built from TRBV11-2 and TRBJ1-2, with 9 bases fitting TRBD1. The length of the CDR3 is 15 residues. With 5 bases clipped from V and 0 bases from J, the junction kept 4 bases outside the gene matches. Per germline, CDR1 SGHAT and CDR2 FQNNGV. The CDR3 DNA is TGTGCCAGCAGCGAAAACAGGGGGCCTAACTATGGCTACACCTTC. Protein product: CASSENRGPNYGYTF.

V usage is TRBV6-5 and J usage is TRBJ1-2; TRBD1 matches 11 bases. V lost 0 bases, J lost 7 bases, and 4 bases stayed unmatched. Germline lookup yields CDR1 MNHEY and CDR2 SVGAGI. CDR3 size: 15 residues. DNA for the CDR3: TGTGCCAGCAGTTACTCCGGACAGGGGGCAGGTGGCTACACCTTC. It encodes CASSYSGQGAGGYTF.

The rearrangement uses TRBV6-6 and TRBJ2-7, with 7 bases that match TRBD1. Trimming removed 6 bases from V and 2 bases from J; junction bases left unmatched: 4. The CDR3 length is 13 residues. CDR1 is MNHNY, CDR2 SVGAGI, per germline (reference sequence). This CDR3 reads CASSLDRPYEQYF. CDR3 bases: TGTGCCAGCAGCCTGGACAGGCCCTACGAGCAGTACTTC.

This chain links TRBV7-2 with TRBJ2-3; perhaps TRBD2 as D (6 bases). Trimming removed 5 bases from V and 1 base from J, with 13 bases in between. In germline, CDR1 is SGHTA, CDR2 FQGNSA. The CDR3 extends over 15 amino acids. Written as DNA, the CDR3 is TGTGCCAGCAGCGGGGGGAAGCCGGGCACAGATACGCAGTATTTT. Its protein is CASSGGKPGTDTQYF.

The V call is TRBV25-1, the J call TRBJ1-5; D possibly corresponds to TRBD1 (5 bases). Germline V gives CDR1 MGHDK, CDR2 SYGVNS. This CDR3 is built from 15 residues. Trimming shortened V by 6 bases and J by 3 bases, and 15 bases separated the two germline ends. Written as DNA, the CDR3 is TGTGCCAGCAGCAACACCGGGGGACCCAATCAGCCCCAGCATTTT. This sequence encodes CASSNTGGPNQPQHF.

This clone was detected only once. The chain is built from TRBV10-2 and TRBJ1-1, with 7 bases aligning to TRBD1. The V segment lost 6 bases and the J segment 2 bases; nucleotides outside the gene matches: 6. The V gene's germline CDR1 is WSHSY and CDR2 SAAADI. The CDR3 loop spans 14 amino acids. This chain's CDR3 is CASRLGTDNTEAFF. The CDR3 nucleotides read TGCGCCAGCAGACTTGGGACAGATAACACTGAAGCTTTCTTT.

The chain is built from TRBV10-3 and TRBJ1-6, with no clear D. V lost 2 bases to trimming and J lost 14 bases, with 13 bases between them. CDR3 length: 13 residues. Looked up from germline, CDR1 is ENHRY and CDR2 is SYGVKD. The CDR3 loop reads CAISEGRRESLHF. The CDR3 nucleotides are TGTGCCATCAGTGAGGGACGGAGGGAATCCCTCCACTTT.